This is a list of T cell receptor beta chains from one sample in a study of CD8+ T cells in alopecia areata. Produced via immunoSEQ multiplex PCR; TCRdb's table is partial and in-frame only. The sample yields around 300,000 clones, around three fifths seen once. This material consisted of CD4+ T cells sorted from blood, taken around week 53, from a patient treated with tofacitinib. The receptors were sampled from a human donor with alopecia areata. The CDR3 runs from the conserved cysteine through the conserved F or W. The D gene is left open where the match is weak. Only some rows state a clone size, as once, few, many or a class for expanded clones.

J gene | D gene | V gene | clone size | CDR3 DNA | CDR3 protein
TRBJ2-7 | . | TRBV4-2 | . | TGTGCCAGCAGCCAAGATAGGGCTGGGCCTTCCTACGAGCAGTACTTC | CASSQDRAGPSYEQYF
TRBJ2-4 | TRBD1 | TRBV29-1 | . | TGCAGCGTTGGTTCCGGGACAGAGAAAAGCATTCAGTACTTC | CSVGSGTEKSIQYF
TRBJ1-2 | . | TRBV30 | . | TGTGCCTGGAAGGTGGACGTCGACTATGGCTACACCTTC | CAWKVDVDYGYTF
TRBJ2-1 | TRBD1 | TRBV5-1 | . | TGCGCCAGCAGGTTTTTTATGGCAGGGGGCATGAATGAGCAGTTCTTC | CASRFFMAGGMNEQFF
TRBJ1-1 | . | TRBV11-2 | . | TGTGCCAGCAGCTTAAACCTAAACACTGAAGCTTTCTTT | CASSLNLNTEAFF
TRBJ2-4 | . | TRBV30 | few | TGTGCCTGGAGTCCAATAGTTGCGGGAGCCAAAAACATTCAGTACTTC | CAWSPIVAGAKNIQYF
TRBJ1-5 | . | TRBV15 | . | TGTGCCACCAGCAGGGTTACCTATCAGCCCCAGCATTTT | CATSRVTYQPQHF
TRBJ2-3 | . | TRBV5-6 | few | TGTGCCAGCAGATCGCCTTTCCGGGAGCTCGAACCTTTCGATACGCAGTATTTT | CASRSPFRELEPFDTQYF
TRBJ2-5 | . | TRBV4-2 | . | TGTGCCAGCAGCCAGAGACAGGAAGAGACCCAGTACTTC | CASSQRQEETQYF
TRBJ2-5 | . | TRBV5-1 | . | TGCGCCAGCAGGAGCCCCGGGGACCAAGAGACCCAGTACTTC | CASRSPGDQETQYF
TRBJ2-2 | . | TRBV2 | few | TGTGCCAGCAGAAGACAGAACACGAACACCGGGGAGCTGTTTTTT | CASRRQNTNTGELFF
TRBJ2-3 | TRBD1 | TRBV7-8 | . | TGTGCCAGCAGCCCAAGGGGGCGCATGCATACGCAGTATTTT | CASSPRGRMHTQYF
TRBJ2-3 | . | TRBV20-1 | . | TGCAGTGCTAGAGTAGGCGATACGCAGTATTTT | CSARVGDTQYF
TRBJ2-2 | . | TRBV30 | . | TGTGCCTGGACAAGGGGGAGAACGAACACCGGGGAGCTGTTTTTT | CAWTRGRTNTGELFF
TRBJ2-1 | TRBD2 | TRBV7-3 | once | TGTGCCAGCAGCCCCCCGGGGGGGCTCGATGAGCAGTTCTTC | CASSPPGGLDEQFF
TRBJ2-3 | TRBD2 | TRBV10-3 | few | TGTGCCATCCTAGCGGGGGGGACAGATACGCAGTATTTT | CAILAGGTDTQYF
TRBJ1-6 | . | TRBV6-5 | . | TGTGCCAGCAGGGCACAGGGTGGAGGAAAATCACCCCTCCACTTT | CASRAQGGGKSPLHF
TRBJ2-3 | . | TRBV6-5 | few | TGTGCCAGCAGTTACGGGTCCATACTTGCGGCAGATACGCAGTATTTT | CASSYGSILAADTQYF
TRBJ1-4 | . | TRBV27 | . | TGTGCCAGCAGTTTAAATGGGGCGGGAAAACTGTTTTTT | CASSLNGAGKLFF
TRBJ1-4 | . | TRBV29-1 | . | TGCAGCGTTCGGCAAACTAATGAAAAACTGTTTTTT | CSVRQTNEKLFF
TRBJ1-3 | . | TRBV9 | few | TGTGCCAGCAGCGTAGGTGGCCGGGCGTCTGGAAACACCATATATTTT | CASSVGGRASGNTIYF